This T cell receptor (beta chain) is drawn from a study of blood T cell repertoires in COVID-19 (dated by TCRdb to about 2020). In terms of the full investigation: Collaborator samples came from the United States, Italy and Spain and covered acute and convalescent phases of COVID-19. The material from the prospective study consisted of cDNA or gDNA derived from T cells, B-cell-depleted T cells, or PBMCs. Deeply sampled blood TCRbeta repertoires from subjects exposed to, actively infected with, or recovered from COVID-19 were included in the dataset. The repertoires were released in a freely available public database intended as a resource for research on the immune response to SARS-CoV-2. The samples were drawn from the first 160 participants of the ongoing ImmuneRACE study and from over a thousand subjects provided by 6 global collaborators. Sample metadata almost always included a de-identified subject ID, COVID-19 status, age in years and sex. Where available, HLA class I and class II types were obtained from metadata supplied by the sample provider rather than from assay-based typing.

In the case of this clone: Its antigen remains unidentified. Per-nucleotide qualities are absent, and no much larger clonotype sits a single base away.

Broader findings and caveats from the paper: Clinical and demographic metadata were provided uncurated, with the amount varying by source and participant.

TCRbeta CDR3 regions were amplified from genomic DNA by means of the immunoSEQ Assay, a bias-controlled multiplex PCR. The authors' analysis ran thus. The number of nucleated cells in each sample was estimated from the amplification of reference gene primers within the assay. To quantify the absolute abundance of each unique TCRbeta CDR3 rearrangement, sequence reads were collapsed and filtered. For each sample, productive Simpson clonality was calculated as the square root of Simpson's diversity index across productive rearrangements. TCRdb mirrors the immuneACCESS table, restricted to in-frame sequences. Some clones are absent from its copies; in checked studies, under half trace to an unresolved V gene, and the reason for the others is unknown. V, J and clone size were drawn from that table, and D and trimming were deduced from the DNA. This sample is represented by around 47,000 clones; around 80% of them were singletons. Around a quarter of the sample lies in the top ten.

The CDR1 and CDR2 encoded by the germline V gene (reference sequence) are MNHNY and SVGAGI. The CDR3 covers 16 residues, taking in both the cysteine and the phenylalanine. The CDR3 DNA has 48 bases and is translated from base 1. Trimmed from V: 6 bases; trimmed from J: 3 bases; junction bases lacking a gene match: 13. One collaborating source in Seattle enrolled patients while the patients were actively infected and followed the patients over time throughout the course of disease. The collaborating institutions used their own protocols to collect whole blood in K2EDTA tubes. For TCRbeta analysis, collaborators shipped samples as frozen whole blood, isolated PBMCs, or DNA extracted from either of those sample types.

This receptor chain uses TRBV6-6 and TRBJ2-7, with 8 bases aligning to TRBD2. The TCR originated in a woman of 80 years or more with COVID-19, enrolled during active disease. Material for sequencing was peripheral blood. Read as DNA, the sequence is TGTGCCAGCAGCCTCCGGGAGGGAGGGGTCGGCTACGAGCAGTACTTC. Translation gives CASSLREGGVGYEQYF.